Presented here are 20 T cell receptor beta chains from one specimen sequenced in a study of blood T cells in healthy people across ages. For the second PCR, which ran for about 7 to 11 cycles, a sample-barcoded 5' primer and a J-beta primer mix were used. TCRdb re-called the 5' RACE reads with MiXCR, one entry per CDR3 protein. The data contain 2 million or so distinct CDR3 sequences, approximately 50% of them singletons. Material for sequencing was blood. The source of these receptors is a woman aged 40 to 50 in good health.

The chain uses TRBV29-1 and TRBJ1-1; D is unclear. Germline lookup yields CDR1 SQVTM and CDR2 ANQGSEA. CDR3 length: 13 residues. Trimming stripped 4 bases from V and 7 bases from J, with 16 bases between. The chain's CDR3 is CSVARFSSGEAFF. CDR3 sequence (DNA): TGCAGCGTTGCCCGATTCTCTAGTGGTGAAGCTTTCTTT.

There are a few counts of this clonotype. This rearrangement joins TRBV15 to TRBJ2-3, with D perhaps TRBD1 or TRBD2 (5 bases each). The CDR3 contains 17 residues. Germline assignment: CDR1 LNHNV and CDR2 YYDKDF (reference sequence). Trimming took 5 bases from V and 1 from J, leaving 19 bases between them. CDR3 amino acids: CATSGLEGKMGTDTQYF. The DNA of the CDR3 is TGTGCCACCAGCGGCCTTGAGGGGAAGATGGGCACAGATACGCAGTATTTT. Together with reference TRBV15 and TRBJ2-3, the CDR3 gives the full variable domain: DAMVIQNPRYQVTQFGKPVTLSCSQTLNHNVMYWYQQKSSQAPKLLFHYYDKDFNNEADTPDNFQSRRPNTSFCFLDIRSPGLGDTAMYLCATSGLEGKMGTDTQYFGPGTRLTVL.

The chain employs TRBV7-2 and TRBJ2-1, with 13 nucleotides matching TRBD2. This CDR3 spans 14 amino acids. Germline V gene sequence: CDR1 SGHTA, CDR2 FQGNSA. V trimming: 1 base; J trimming: 15 bases; junction bases outside the gene matches: 6. The CDR3 nucleotides are TGTGCCAGCAGCTTAGTCACTAGCGGGGGGGAGAGGTTCTTC. It translates to CASSLVTSGGERFF.

V and J are TRBV7-2 and TRBJ1-2; no reliable D call. Per the germline V gene, CDR1 is SGHTA and CDR2 is FQGNSA. Trimming removed 5 bases from V and 8 bases from J, with 21 bases in between. This CDR3 is built from 15 residues. The CDR3 region is CASSPPNSRMTGYTF. The DNA of the CDR3 is TGTGCCAGCAGCCCTCCCAACAGCCGCATGACCGGCTACACCTTC.

This clonotype is a singleton in its sample. The rearrangement links TRBV11-2 to TRBJ1-2; possibly TRBD1 for D (6 bases). The CDR3 extends over 15 amino acids. V lost 0 bases, J lost 3 bases, and 11 bases lay in between. From germline, CDR1 is SGHAT and CDR2 FQNNGV. CDR3 sequence (DNA): TGTGCCAGCAGCTTAGATAAGGGGGGGTACTATGGCTACACCTTC. This gives the protein CASSLDKGGYYGYTF.

This clonotype was seen at least ten times. The chain combines TRBV20-1 with TRBJ2-1; TRBD2 aligns across 12 bases. This CDR3 spans 14 amino acids. Germline V gene data show CDR1 as DFQATT and CDR2 as SNEGSKA (reference sequence). The V segment lost 6 bases and the J segment 4 bases; nucleotides outside the gene matches: 4. CDR3 nucleotide sequence: TGCAGTGCCCCGACTAGCGGGGGATACAATGAGCAGTTCTTC. It translates to CSAPTSGGYNEQFF.

This clonotype was picked up a small number of times. The CDR3 DNA reads as TGCGCCAGCAGCGAGGGCTCTACGCGCACTAATGAAAAACTGTTTTTT. It encodes CASSEGSTRTNEKLFF. This chain links TRBV4-1 with TRBJ1-4; D gene unclear. Germline V gene sequence: CDR1 MGHRA, CDR2 YSYEKL. Trimming shortened V by 5 bases and J by 2 bases, and 15 bases separated the two germline ends. This CDR3 is 16 amino acids long.

This chain joins TRBV14 and TRBJ2-1; possibly TRBD2 for D (7 bases). The CDR3 runs to 17 residues. CDR1 SGHDN and CDR2 FVKESK come from the germline V gene. The V and J ends lost 0 bases and 3 bases respectively, with 15 bases between them. The CDR3 region is CASSQDRGGGRYNEQFF. The CDR3 DNA sequence: TGTGCCAGCAGCCAAGATAGGGGGGGCGGCCGCTACAATGAGCAGTTCTTC.

This clonotype was seen more than once but under ten times. The rearrangement joins TRBV29-1 to TRBJ1-2; D is perhaps TRBD1 (6 bases). CDR3 length: 14 residues. V shed 4 bases and J shed 1 base, with 13 bases lying between them. The germline CDR1 and CDR2 sequences are SQVTM and ANQGSEA. This CDR3 is CSVGQGTNNYGYTF. Here the CDR3 DNA reads TGCAGCGTTGGCCAGGGGACGAATAACTATGGCTACACCTTC.

This clonotype was recorded at least ten times. The gene calls are TRBV7-2 and TRBJ2-5, with a tentative D call TRBD1 (6 bases). Germline loops: CDR1 SGHTA, CDR2 FQGNSA. The CDR3 spans 13 residues. The V and J ends lost 5 bases and 4 bases respectively, with 11 bases between them. CDR3 region: CASSIGTRETQYF. The CDR3 nucleotides are TGTGCCAGCAGCATCGGGACACGAGAGACCCAGTACTTC.

V and J are TRBV20-1 and TRBJ1-5; D is possibly TRBD1 (5 bases). The germline V gene encodes CDR1 DFQATT and CDR2 SNEGSKA (reference sequence). This CDR3 comprises 13 residues. Trimming shortened V by 5 bases and J by 6 bases, and 14 bases separated the two germline ends. For the CDR3, the DNA is TGCAGTGCTGTCCCCAGGGTTCCTCAGCCCCAGCATTTT. It is translated as CSAVPRVPQPQHF.

The genes are TRBV11-2 and TRBJ1-2; 9 positions match TRBD1. CDR1 is SGHAT, CDR2 FQNNGV, per germline. The CDR3 runs 18 residues. V was pared by 4 bases and J by 0 bases, with 12 bases of the junction left unmatched. DNA of the CDR3: TGTGCCAGCAGCTCCCCCGGGACAGGGCGCGGTTCTAACTATGGCTACACCTTC. Translated: CASSSPGTGRGSNYGYTF.

The chain joins TRBV5-1 to TRBJ2-3; 8 bases fit TRBD1. CDR3 length: 14 residues. J gave up 6 bases and V 3 bases, and 6 bases lay outside the gene matches. Germline-derived CDR1 and CDR2 are SGHRS and YFSETQ. This CDR3 reads CASSWTGKEDTQYF. The CDR3 DNA reads TGCGCCAGCAGCTGGACAGGGAAGGAGGATACGCAGTATTTT.

The V call is TRBV6-6, the J call TRBJ2-3; the D gene is possibly TRBD2 (6 bases). This CDR3 is 14 amino acids long. Germline values: CDR1 MNHNY, CDR2 SVGAGI (reference sequence). V lost 5 bases and J 2 bases, leaving 11 bases between the germline ends. For the CDR3, the DNA is TGTGCCAGCAGTCCGACTAGATTCACAGATACGCAGTATTTT. It codes for CASSPTRFTDTQYF.

The chain carries TRBV20-1 and TRBJ2-1, with 9 positions matching TRBD2. With 2 bases clipped from V and 7 bases from J, the junction kept 9 bases outside the gene matches. CDR3 length equals 15 residues. Germline assignment: CDR1 DFQATT and CDR2 SNEGSKA (reference sequence). The CDR3 DNA is TGCAGTGCTAGATCACCGGGACTAGCAGGTAATGAGCAGTTCTTC. This encodes CSARSPGLAGNEQFF.

This clonotype was seen only a few times. The gene calls are TRBV9 and TRBJ2-5; possible D gene TRBD1, 5 bases. Germline V CDR1 and CDR2: SGDLS, YYNGEE. This CDR3 contains 15 residues. Trimming took off 0 bases at V and 2 bases at J, with 11 bases between the two ends. Here the CDR3 reads CASSVGQGRQETQYF. In nucleotides, the CDR3 is TGTGCCAGCAGCGTAGGTCAGGGTCGGCAAGAGACCCAGTACTTC.

This clonotype was seen only a few times. This chain links TRBV12-3 or TRBV12-4 with TRBJ2-6; tentatively, D is TRBD2 (6 bases). The CDR3 spans 21 residues. V shed 3 bases and J shed 0 bases, with 24 bases lying between them. The CDR3 region has the DNA TGTGCCAGCAGTTTTTCCGAGTGGACTACTAAATTAAGCTCTGGGGCCAACGTCCTGACTTTC. Translation gives CASSFSEWTTKLSSGANVLTF.

This chain connects TRBV7-2 to TRBJ2-3; TRBD2 aligns across 11 bases. This CDR3 has 15 residues. After removal of 8 bases from V and 5 bases from J, the junction contained 9 bases not matched to a gene. CDR1 and CDR2 from the germline V gene are SGHTA and FQGNSA. The CDR3 loop reads CASGAASGGLDTQYF. The CDR3 region has the DNA TGTGCCAGCGGAGCCGCTAGCGGGGGGTTAGATACGCAGTATTTT.

The CDR3 DNA reads TGTGCCAGCAGCTTTGCGGGCAGGATAGAGACCCAGTACTTC. Encoded protein: CASSFAGRIETQYF. The gene calls are TRBV7-3 and TRBJ2-5, with D possibly TRBD2 on 5 matching bases. CDR3 size: 14 residues. Looked up from germline, CDR1 is SGHTA and CDR2 is FQGTGA. V gave up 3 bases and J gave up 4 bases, with 12 bases separating them.

Points on this clonotype: Mismatch with germline at one junction end may stem from a read error. V and J are TRBV29-1 and TRBJ2-5; a possible D gene is TRBD2 (5 bases). In germline, CDR1 is SQVTM, CDR2 ANQGSEA. This CDR3 comprises 11 residues. CDR3 coding DNA: TGCAGCGTTGGGGGAGAAGAGGCCCAGTACTTC. It encodes CSVGGEEAQYF. Supplemented by reference TRBV29-1 and TRBJ2-5, the full variable domain reads SAVISQKPSRDICQRGTSLTIQCQVDSQVTMMFWYRQQPGQSLTLIATANQGSEATYESGFVIDKFPISRPNLTFSTLTVSNMSPEDSSIYLCSVGGEEAQYFGPGTRLLVL.